These T cell receptor beta chains were read from a single sample in a study of blood T cells in healthy people across ages. TCRdb reanalysed the 5' RACE reads using MiXCR and keeps one entry per CDR3 protein. This sample has nearly 800,000 distinct CDR3 sequences, with 45% to 70% found just once. The sample comprised blood. All receptors come from a man in his forties in good health. CDR3s include the opening cysteine and the closing phenylalanine or tryptophan. D genes are given only for firm matches. Clone sizes are given selectively: once, few, many, or a class where the clone is expanded.

J gene,D gene,V gene,clone size,CDR3 protein,CDR3 DNA
TRBJ1-2,-,TRBV2,-,CASSEETETYYGYTF,TGTGCCAGCAGTGAAGAGACAGAGACTTACTATGGCTACACCTTC
TRBJ1-5,TRBD1,TRBV24-1,-,CATSDSPGGNQPQHF,TGTGCCACCAGTGATTCCCCAGGGGGGAATCAGCCCCAGCATTTT
TRBJ2-5,-,TRBV3-1,-,CASQTTGTQYF,TGTGCCAGCCAGACCACGGGGACCCAGTACTTC
TRBJ1-4,-,TRBV5-6,-,CASSFRREATNEKLFF,TGTGCCAGCAGCTTTCGGAGGGAAGCAACTAATGAAAAACTGTTTTTT
TRBJ1-1,-,TRBV4-1,-,CASSQGTGGLTEAFF,TGCGCCAGCAGCCAGGGCACCGGGGGCCTTACTGAAGCTTTCTTT
TRBJ2-3,-,TRBV20-1,-,CSARRGMDATDTQYF,TGCAGTGCTAGGAGGGGGATGGACGCCACAGATACGCAGTATTTT
TRBJ2-1,-,TRBV7-3,-,CASSAGTAGAYNEQFF,TGTGCCAGCAGCGCCGGGACGGCGGGCGCATACAATGAGCAGTTCTTC
TRBJ2-6,-,TRBV7-6,-,CASRARGGGGTGANVLTF,TGTGCCAGCAGGGCACGCGGAGGGGGCGGTACTGGGGCCAACGTCCTGACTTTC
TRBJ1-1,-,TRBV7-3,-,CASSFEVNTEAFF,TGTGCCAGCAGCTTCGAGGTTAACACTGAAGCTTTCTTT
TRBJ2-3,TRBD2,TRBV7-3,few,CASSFILAGGSDTQYF,TGTGCCAGCAGCTTCATACTAGCGGGGGGTTCAGATACGCAGTATTTT
TRBJ2-2,-,TRBV7-2,-,CASTAIGVHTGELFF,TGTGCCAGCACCGCAATAGGGGTCCACACCGGGGAGCTGTTTTTT
TRBJ1-1,-,TRBV20-1,-,CSTRPENTEAFF,TGCAGTACGCGCCCCGAGAACACTGAAGCTTTCTTT
TRBJ1-2,-,TRBV6-1,-,CAGVDRNNYGYTF,TGTGCCGGTGTGGACAGAAATAACTATGGCTACACCTTC
TRBJ2-3,-,TRBV20-1,-,CSARATVGTDTQYF,TGCAGTGCTAGAGCCACCGTAGGGACAGATACGCAGTATTTT
TRBJ1-2,TRBD1,TRBV28,once,CASSCTGTGCGYTF,TGTGCCAGCAGTTGTACCGGGACAGGGTGTGGCTACACCTTC
TRBJ2-1,-,TRBV11-2,-,CASSRMNEQFF,TGTGCCAGCAGCCGGATGAATGAGCAGTTCTTC
TRBJ1-1,TRBD1,TRBV25-1,-,CASSEGDRCAFF,TGTGCCAGCAGTGAGGGGGACAGATGTGCTTTCTTT
TRBJ2-3,-,TRBV2,-,CASRYPVTGPLTDTQYF,TGTGCCAGCAGATACCCGGTTACAGGGCCTCTCACAGATACGCAGTATTTT
TRBJ2-1,TRBD2,TRBV4-1,-,CASSQESSGGYSYNEQFF,TGCGCCAGCAGCCAAGAATCTAGCGGGGGCTACTCCTACAATGAGCAGTTCTTC
TRBJ2-7,-,TRBV12-3/TRBV12-4,-,CASSLVQGTLEQYF,TGTGCCAGCAGTTTAGTCCAGGGTACCCTCGAGCAGTACTTC
TRBJ2-3,-,TRBV10-2,-,CASSESQGSSTDTQYF,TGCGCCAGCAGTGAGTCGCAAGGATCTAGCACAGATACGCAGTATTTT
TRBJ2-7,-,TRBV25-1,-,CASSGDREDEQYF,TGTGCCAGCAGTGGCGACAGGGAGGACGAGCAGTACTTC
TRBJ2-3,-,TRBV6-1,few,CASSESQIGTDTQYF,TGTGCCAGCAGTGAATCTCAAATAGGCACAGATACGCAGTATTTT
TRBJ2-1,-,TRBV29-1,few,CSAGVGEQFF,TGCAGCGCCGGGGTGGGTGAGCAGTTCTTC
TRBJ1-2,-,TRBV6-1,few,CASSEGTETHSNYGYTF,TGTGCCAGCAGTGAAGGGACTGAGACCCATTCTAACTATGGCTACACCTTC
TRBJ2-5,-,TRBV6-1,-,CASSKSTGRQETQYF,TGTGCCAGCAGCAAATCCACAGGGAGACAGGAGACCCAGTACTTC
TRBJ1-2,-,TRBV12-3/TRBV12-4,-,CASSVGRGQGSYTF,TGTGCCAGCAGTGTAGGGCGCGGCCAAGGAAGCTACACCTTC
TRBJ2-7,-,TRBV29-1,many,CSAHDGLNYEQYF,TGCAGCGCCCATGATGGTCTAAACTACGAGCAGTACTTC
TRBJ2-7,TRBD1,TRBV7-9,-,CVSSLSRQGYEQYF,TGTGTCAGCAGCTTAAGTAGACAGGGCTACGAGCAGTACTTC
TRBJ2-3,TRBD2,TRBV7-2,-,CASSRSGGAIGTPDTQYF,TGTGCCAGCAGCCGTAGCGGGGGGGCCATAGGTACCCCAGATACGCAGTATTTT
TRBJ1-1,-,TRBV5-1,few,CASSGGTGIFDTEAFF,TGCGCCAGCAGCGGAGGGACGGGGATTTTCGACACTGAAGCTTTCTTT
TRBJ2-1,-,TRBV29-1,few,CSVTPSNNGQFF,TGCAGCGTTACTCCTTCGAACAATGGGCAGTTCTTC
TRBJ2-7,-,TRBV13,few,CASSFVSSYEQYF,TGTGCCAGCAGCTTCGTATCGTCTTACGAGCAGTACTTC
TRBJ1-1,TRBD1,TRBV6-5,-,CASSVDRGNTEAFF,TGTGCCAGCAGCGTCGACAGGGGAAACACTGAAGCTTTCTTT
TRBJ2-7,-,TRBV5-1,-,CASSLVGGSYNEQYF,TGCGCCAGCAGCTTGGTTGGGGGCTCCTACAATGAGCAGTACTTC
TRBJ2-2,-,TRBV21-1,-,CASSTRQGLLSGELFF,TGTGCCAGCAGCACTCGTCAGGGACTTCTGTCCGGGGAGCTGTTTTTT
TRBJ2-7,TRBD1,TRBV20-1,-,CSAPPRDRDTYEQYF,TGCAGTGCCCCCCCCCGGGACAGAGACACCTACGAGCAGTACTTC
TRBJ2-3,-,TRBV7-3,-,CASSINRNRGTDTQYF,TGTGCCAGCAGCATAAACAGGAACCGGGGCACAGATACGCAGTATTTT
TRBJ2-7,TRBD1,TRBV7-7,-,CASSASTGKNSYEQYF,TGTGCCAGCAGCGCCTCGACAGGGAAGAACTCCTACGAGCAGTACTTC
TRBJ1-2,TRBD1,TRBV27,few,CASSPDRVGYGYTF,TGTGCCAGCAGTCCGGACAGGGTAGGGTATGGCTACACCTTC
TRBJ2-5,-,TRBV20-1,-,CSARASRGGETQYF,TGCAGTGCTAGAGCATCGAGGGGCGGAGAGACCCAGTACTTC
TRBJ2-3,TRBD2,TRBV25-1,few,CASSSGGSSTDTQYF,TGTGCCAGCAGTTCCGGGGGGAGTAGCACAGATACGCAGTATTTT
TRBJ1-2,TRBD1,TRBV20-1,few,CSAETGRNYGYTF,TGCAGTGCCGAGACAGGGAGGAACTATGGCTACACCTTC
TRBJ2-7,TRBD1,TRBV6-5,-,CASRPDRDPYEQYF,TGTGCCAGCAGACCAGACAGGGACCCCTACGAGCAGTACTTC
TRBJ2-1,TRBD2,TRBV9,-,CASSAMTSGGASYYNEQFF,TGTGCCAGCAGCGCTATGACTAGCGGGGGGGCGAGTTACTACAATGAGCAGTTCTTC
TRBJ2-7,-,TRBV11-3,-,CASSLYESSYEQYF,TGTGCCAGCAGCTTATATGAGAGCTCCTACGAGCAGTACTTC
TRBJ2-4,-,TRBV20-1,-,CSARIAGNIQYF,TGCAGTGCTAGGATTGCAGGGAACATTCAGTACTTC
TRBJ2-1,-,TRBV15,once,CATSRDRGPSDEQFF,TGTGCCACCAGCAGAGACAGGGGACCCTCCGATGAGCAGTTCTTC
TRBJ1-5,-,TRBV6-5,-,CASSPRGPGDQPQHF,TGTGCCAGCTCACCGCGGGGGCCAGGGGATCAGCCCCAGCATTTT
TRBJ2-2,TRBD1,TRBV12-3/TRBV12-4,-,CASSLTGITGELFF,TGTGCCAGCAGTTTGACAGGGATCACCGGGGAGCTGTTTTTT
TRBJ1-6,TRBD1,TRBV28,-,CASSRQGGSSPLHF,TGTGCCAGCAGTCGACAGGGGGGTAGTTCACCCCTCCACTTT
TRBJ2-3,-,TRBV29-1,-,CSVLADTQYF,TGCAGCGTTCTGGCAGATACGCAGTATTTT
TRBJ1-4,-,TRBV2,-,CASTGITNEKLFF,TGTGCCAGCACGGGGATTACGAATGAAAAACTGTTTTTT
TRBJ2-5,TRBD2,TRBV27,-,CASIPGLASVQYF,TGTGCCAGCATACCGGGACTAGCATCCGTGCAGTACTTC
TRBJ2-7,-,TRBV20-1,-,CSAQPVGESSYEQYF,TGCAGTGCTCAGCCCGTGGGGGAAAGCTCCTACGAGCAGTACTTC
TRBJ2-7,TRBD1,TRBV10-3,few,CAIRSGQGRLVNIYEQYF,TGTGCCATCAGATCGGGACAGGGGAGGCTAGTGAACATCTACGAGCAGTACTTC
TRBJ1-6,-,TRBV11-1,few,CASSRRQSNSPLHF,TGTGCCAGCAGCCGAAGACAGAGTAATTCACCCCTCCACTTT
TRBJ1-4,TRBD1,TRBV6-6,-,CAGRGGAGEKLFF,TGTGCCGGTAGAGGGGGCGCGGGTGAAAAACTGTTTTTT
TRBJ2-1,TRBD1,TRBV5-1,-,CASSRSRGTYNEQFF,TGCGCCAGCAGCCGAAGCAGGGGGACCTACAATGAGCAGTTCTTC